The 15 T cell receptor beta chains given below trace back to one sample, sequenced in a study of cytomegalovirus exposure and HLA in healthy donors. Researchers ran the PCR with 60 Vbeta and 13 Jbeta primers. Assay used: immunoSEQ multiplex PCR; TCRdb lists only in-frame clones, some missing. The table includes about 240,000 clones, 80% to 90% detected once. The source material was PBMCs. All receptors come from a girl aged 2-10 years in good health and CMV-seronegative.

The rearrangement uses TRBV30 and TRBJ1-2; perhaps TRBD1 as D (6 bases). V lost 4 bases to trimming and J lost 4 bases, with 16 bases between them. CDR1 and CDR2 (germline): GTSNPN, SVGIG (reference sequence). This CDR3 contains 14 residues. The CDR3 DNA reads TGTGCCTGGACTCGGGACATCCTTCTCTATGGCTACACCTTC. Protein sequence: CAWTRDILLYGYTF.

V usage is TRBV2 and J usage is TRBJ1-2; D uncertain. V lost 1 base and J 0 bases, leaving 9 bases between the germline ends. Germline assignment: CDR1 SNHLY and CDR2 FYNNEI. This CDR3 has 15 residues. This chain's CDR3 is CASSEDPDTNYGYTF. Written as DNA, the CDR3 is TGTGCCAGCAGTGAAGATCCAGATACTAACTATGGCTACACCTTC.

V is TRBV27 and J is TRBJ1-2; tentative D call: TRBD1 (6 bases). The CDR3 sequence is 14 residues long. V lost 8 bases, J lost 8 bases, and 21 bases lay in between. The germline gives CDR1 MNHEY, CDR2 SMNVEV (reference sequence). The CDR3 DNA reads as TGTGCCAGCTCGAGGAACAGGGAGGGTAGCGGCTACACCTTC. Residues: CASSRNREGSGYTF.

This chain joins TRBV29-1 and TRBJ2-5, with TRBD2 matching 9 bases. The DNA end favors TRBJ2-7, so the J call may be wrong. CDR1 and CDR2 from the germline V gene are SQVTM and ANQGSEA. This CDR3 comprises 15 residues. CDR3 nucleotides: TGCAGCGTTGGTCGGGAGCGGGAGGTTTCCGGCGAGCAGTACTTC. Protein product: CSVGREREVSGEQYF.

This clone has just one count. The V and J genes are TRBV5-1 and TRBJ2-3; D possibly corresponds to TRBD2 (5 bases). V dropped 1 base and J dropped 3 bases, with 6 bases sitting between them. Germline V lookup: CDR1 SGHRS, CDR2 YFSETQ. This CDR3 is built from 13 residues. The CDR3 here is CASSLRGTDTQYF. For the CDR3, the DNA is TGCGCCAGCAGCTTGCGGGGAACAGATACGCAGTATTTT.

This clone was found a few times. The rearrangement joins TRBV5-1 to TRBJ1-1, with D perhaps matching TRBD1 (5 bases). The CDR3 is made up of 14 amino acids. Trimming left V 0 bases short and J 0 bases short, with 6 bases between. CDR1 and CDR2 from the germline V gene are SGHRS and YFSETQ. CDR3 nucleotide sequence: TGCGCCAGCAGCTTGGCCAGGGTGAACACTGAAGCTTTCTTT. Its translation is CASSLARVNTEAFF.

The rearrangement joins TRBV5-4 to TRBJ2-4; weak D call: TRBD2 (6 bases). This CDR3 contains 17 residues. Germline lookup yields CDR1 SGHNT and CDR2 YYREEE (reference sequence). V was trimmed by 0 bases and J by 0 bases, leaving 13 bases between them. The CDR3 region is CASSLDPGTAAKNIQYF. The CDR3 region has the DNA TGTGCCAGCAGCTTGGACCCCGGGACTGCAGCCAAAAACATTCAGTACTTC.

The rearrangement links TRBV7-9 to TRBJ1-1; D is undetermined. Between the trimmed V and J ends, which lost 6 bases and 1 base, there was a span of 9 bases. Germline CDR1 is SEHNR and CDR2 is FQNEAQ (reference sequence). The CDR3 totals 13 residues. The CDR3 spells CASRLTGNTEAFF. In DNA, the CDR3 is TGTGCCAGCAGGTTAACGGGGAACACTGAAGCTTTCTTT.

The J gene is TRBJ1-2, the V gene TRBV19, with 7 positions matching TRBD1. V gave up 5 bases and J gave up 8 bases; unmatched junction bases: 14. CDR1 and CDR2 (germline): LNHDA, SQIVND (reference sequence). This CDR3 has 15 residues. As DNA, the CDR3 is TGTGCCAGTAGTTCCGGACAGGCAAGAATCAGGGGCTACACCTTC. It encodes CASSSGQARIRGYTF.

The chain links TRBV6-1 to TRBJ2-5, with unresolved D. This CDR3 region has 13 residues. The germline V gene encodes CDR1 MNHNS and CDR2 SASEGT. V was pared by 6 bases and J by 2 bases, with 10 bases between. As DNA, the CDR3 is TGTGCCAGCAGATCAGAAAATCAAGAGACCCAGTACTTC. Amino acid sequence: CASRSENQETQYF.

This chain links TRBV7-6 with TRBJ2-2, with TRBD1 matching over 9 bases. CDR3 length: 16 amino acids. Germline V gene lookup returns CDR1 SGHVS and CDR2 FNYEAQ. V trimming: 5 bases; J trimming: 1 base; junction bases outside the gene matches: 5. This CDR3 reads CASSLPGQGNTGELFF. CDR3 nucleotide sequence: TGTGCCAGCAGCCTGCCGGGACAGGGGAACACCGGGGAGCTGTTTTTT.

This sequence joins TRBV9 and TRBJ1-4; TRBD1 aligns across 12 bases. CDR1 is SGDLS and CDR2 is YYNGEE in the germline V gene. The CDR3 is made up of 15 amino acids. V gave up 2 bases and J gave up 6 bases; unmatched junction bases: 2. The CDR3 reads CASSVGTGGYEKLFF. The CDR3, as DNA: TGTGCCAGCAGCGTCGGGACAGGGGGCTATGAAAAACTGTTTTTT.

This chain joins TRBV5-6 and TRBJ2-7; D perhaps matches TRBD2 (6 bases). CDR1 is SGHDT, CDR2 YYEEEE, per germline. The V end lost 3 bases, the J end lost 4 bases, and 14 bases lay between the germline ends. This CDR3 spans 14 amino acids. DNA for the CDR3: TGTGCCAGCAGCTCGAAGGGACTTCGGTACGAGCAGTACTTC. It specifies CASSSKGLRYEQYF. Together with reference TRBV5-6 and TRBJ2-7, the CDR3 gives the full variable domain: DAGVTQSPTHLIKTRGQQVTLRCSPKSGHDTVSWYQQALGQGPQFIFQYYEEEERQRGNFPDRFSGHQFPNYSSELNVNALLLGDSALYLCASSSKGLRYEQYFGPGTRLTVT.

In nucleotides, the CDR3 is TGTGCCAGCAGCCCACTAGGACAGGGAATGGGCTACACCTTC. Encoded protein: CASSPLGQGMGYTF. The chain has TRBV4-2 and TRBJ1-2; 8 bases are shared with TRBD1. This CDR3 comprises 14 residues. Germline lookup yields CDR1 LGHNA and CDR2 YNFKEQ. V lost 4 bases, J lost 8 bases, and 9 bases stayed unmatched.

CDR3 sequence (DNA): TGTGCCAGCTCCCCCGGGACAGGGGTAGGAAACACCATATATTTT. It specifies CASSPGTGVGNTIYF. The chain couples TRBV18 to TRBJ1-3; TRBD1 matches at 10 bases. The CDR3 is 15 amino acids. J was trimmed by 4 bases and V by 6 bases; bases with no gene match: 6. Germline lookup yields CDR1 KGHSH and CDR2 LQKENI.